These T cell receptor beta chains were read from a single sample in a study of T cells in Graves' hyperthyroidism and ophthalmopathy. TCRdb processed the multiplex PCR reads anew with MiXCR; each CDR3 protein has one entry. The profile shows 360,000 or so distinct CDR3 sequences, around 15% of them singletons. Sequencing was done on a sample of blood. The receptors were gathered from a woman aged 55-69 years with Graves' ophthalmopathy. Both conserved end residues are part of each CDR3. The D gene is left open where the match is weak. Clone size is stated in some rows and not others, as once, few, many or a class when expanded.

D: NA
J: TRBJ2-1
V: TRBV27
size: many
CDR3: CATSTVGGELNEQFF
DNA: TGTGCCACCTCCACTGTCGGGGGAGAGCTCAATGAGCAGTTCTTC

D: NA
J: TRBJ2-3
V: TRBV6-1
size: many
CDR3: CASRARGWAGRLTDTQYF
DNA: TGTGCCAGCAGAGCCCGGGGGTGGGCAGGGAGGCTCACAGATACGCAGTATTTT

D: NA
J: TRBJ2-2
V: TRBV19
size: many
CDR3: CASTRGAPNTGELFF
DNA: TGTGCCAGTACCCGAGGGGCGCCGAACACCGGGGAGCTGTTTTTT

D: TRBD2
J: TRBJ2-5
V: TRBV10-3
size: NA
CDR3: CAISGLAGVDQETQYF
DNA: TGTGCCATCAGTGGCCTAGCGGGCGTCGACCAAGAGACCCAGTACTTC

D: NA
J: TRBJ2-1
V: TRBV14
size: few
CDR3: CASSQAGRINYNEQFF
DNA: TGTGCCAGCAGCCAGGCCGGGCGGATTAACTACAATGAGCAGTTCTTC

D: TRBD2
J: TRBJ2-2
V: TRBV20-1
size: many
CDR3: CSAKGTSGSTGELFF
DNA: TGCAGTGCTAAGGGGACTAGCGGGTCCACCGGGGAGCTGTTTTTT

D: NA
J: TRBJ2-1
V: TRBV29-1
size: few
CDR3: CSVGDFRARSYNEQFF
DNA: TGCAGCGTTGGGGACTTCAGGGCGAGGTCCTACAATGAGCAGTTCTTC

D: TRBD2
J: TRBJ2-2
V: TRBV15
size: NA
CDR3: CATSRSPGLAGGGTGELFF
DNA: TGTGCCACCAGCAGATCACCGGGACTAGCGGGAGGGGGCACCGGGGAGCTGTTTTTT

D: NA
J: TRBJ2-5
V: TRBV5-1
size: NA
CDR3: CASSLADQETQYF
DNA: TGCGCCAGCAGCTTGGCAGATCAAGAGACCCAGTACTTC

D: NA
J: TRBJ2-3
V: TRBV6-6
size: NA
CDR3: CASSYRRVGDTQYF
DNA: TGTGCCAGCAGTTATCGACGAGTTGGAGATACGCAGTATTTT

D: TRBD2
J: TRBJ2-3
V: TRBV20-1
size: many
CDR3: CSASEGWRAGGDTQYF
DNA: TGCAGTGCTTCCGAAGGGTGGAGAGCGGGAGGAGATACGCAGTATTTT

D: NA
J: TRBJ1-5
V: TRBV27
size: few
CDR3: CASSLWEGDQPQHF
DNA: TGTGCCAGCAGTTTGTGGGAGGGGGATCAGCCCCAGCATTTT

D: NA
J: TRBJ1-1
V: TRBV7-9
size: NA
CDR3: CASSLDVNTEAFF
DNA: TGTGCCAGCAGCTTAGATGTGAACACTGAAGCTTTCTTT

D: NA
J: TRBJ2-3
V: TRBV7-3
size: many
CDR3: CASSLMGQADTQYF
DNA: TGTGCCAGCAGCTTAATGGGTCAGGCAGATACGCAGTATTTT

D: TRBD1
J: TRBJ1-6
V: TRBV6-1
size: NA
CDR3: CASRRTGDRSPLHF
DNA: TGTGCCAGCAGAAGGACAGGGGACCGGTCACCCCTCCACTTT

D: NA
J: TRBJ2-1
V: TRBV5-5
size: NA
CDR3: CASSLAFGPHNEQFF
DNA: TGTGCCAGCAGCTTAGCTTTCGGACCTCACAATGAGCAGTTCTTC

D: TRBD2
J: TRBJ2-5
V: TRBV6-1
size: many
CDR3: CASRRHSGRAETQYF
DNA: TGTGCCAGCAGGCGCCATAGCGGGAGGGCTGAGACCCAGTACTTC

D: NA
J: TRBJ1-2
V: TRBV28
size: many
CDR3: CASSNWGGGGYGYTF
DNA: TGTGCCAGCAGTAATTGGGGGGGCGGCGGCTATGGCTACACCTTC

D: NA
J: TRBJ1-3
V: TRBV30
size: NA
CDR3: CAWSKVAVGNTIYF
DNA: TGTGCCTGGAGTAAGGTCGCGGTAGGAAACACCATATATTTT

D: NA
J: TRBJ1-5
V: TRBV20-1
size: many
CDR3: CSASERRGNQPQHF
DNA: TGCAGTGCAAGTGAGAGGAGGGGCAATCAGCCCCAGCATTTT

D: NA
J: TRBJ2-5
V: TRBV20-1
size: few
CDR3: CSARVGSETQYF
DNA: TGCAGTGCTAGAGTAGGGAGCGAGACCCAGTACTTC

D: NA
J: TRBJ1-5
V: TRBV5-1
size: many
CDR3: CASSPETGINQPQHF
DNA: TGCGCCAGCAGCCCGGAAACAGGGATCAATCAGCCCCAGCATTTT

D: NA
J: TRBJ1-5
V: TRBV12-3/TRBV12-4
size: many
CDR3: CASSFQANQPQHF
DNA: TGTGCCAGCAGTTTCCAGGCCAATCAGCCCCAGCATTTT

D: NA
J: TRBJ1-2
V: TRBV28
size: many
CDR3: CASRANYGYTF
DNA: TGTGCCAGCAGGGCTAACTATGGCTACACCTTC

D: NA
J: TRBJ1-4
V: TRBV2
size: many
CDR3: CASSWGRFQEKLFF
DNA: TGTGCCAGCAGTTGGGGTAGGTTCCAGGAAAAACTGTTTTTT

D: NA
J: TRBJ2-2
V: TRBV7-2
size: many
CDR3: CASSWTDTGELFF
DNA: TGTGCCAGCAGCTGGACAGACACCGGGGAGCTGTTTTTT

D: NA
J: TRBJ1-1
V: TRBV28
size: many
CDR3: CASTGEGLFAFF
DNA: TGTGCCAGCACCGGGGAGGGGTTGTTTGCTTTCTTT

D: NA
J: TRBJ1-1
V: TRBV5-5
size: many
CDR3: CASSLVVGNTEAFF
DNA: TGTGCCAGCAGCTTGGTGGTGGGAAACACTGAAGCTTTCTTT

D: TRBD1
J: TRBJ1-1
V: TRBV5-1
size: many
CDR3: CASSHTGQTNTEAFF
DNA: TGCGCCAGCAGCCACACGGGACAGACGAACACTGAAGCTTTCTTT

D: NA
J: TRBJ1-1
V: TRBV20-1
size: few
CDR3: CSALDVNTEAFF
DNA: TGCAGTGCCCTTGACGTGAACACTGAAGCTTTCTTT

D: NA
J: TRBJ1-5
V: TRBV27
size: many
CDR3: CASSSLSIDVRGQRPQHF
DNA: TGTGCCAGCAGTTCCCTCTCCATCGATGTTAGGGGTCAGCGGCCCCAGCATTTT

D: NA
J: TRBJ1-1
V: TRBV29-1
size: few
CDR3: CSVAIEAFF
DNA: TGCAGCGTTGCAATTGAAGCTTTCTTT

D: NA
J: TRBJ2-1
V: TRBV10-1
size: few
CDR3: CANSESMVGSNEQFF
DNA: TGCGCCAACAGTGAGTCGATGGTAGGAAGCAATGAGCAGTTCTTC

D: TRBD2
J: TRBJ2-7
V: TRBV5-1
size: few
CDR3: CASSLPGTSGVRGEQYF
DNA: TGCGCCAGCAGCTTGCCCGGGACTAGCGGGGTCCGTGGCGAGCAGTACTTC

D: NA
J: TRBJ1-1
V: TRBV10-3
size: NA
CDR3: CAVTGEVNTEAFF
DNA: TGTGCCGTAACAGGTGAAGTGAACACTGAAGCTTTCTTT

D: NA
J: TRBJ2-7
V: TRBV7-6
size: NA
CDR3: CASSLLTGSSYEQYF
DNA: TGTGCCAGCAGCTTACTAACAGGGAGCTCCTACGAGCAGTACTTC

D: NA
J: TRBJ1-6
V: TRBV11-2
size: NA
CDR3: CASSPRGAANSPLHF
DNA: TGTGCCAGCAGCCCCCGGGGGGCGGCTAATTCACCCCTCCACTTT

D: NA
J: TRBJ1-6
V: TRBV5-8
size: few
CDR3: CASSLPATDSPLHF
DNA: TGTGCCAGCAGCTTGCCGGCCACCGATTCACCCCTCCACTTT

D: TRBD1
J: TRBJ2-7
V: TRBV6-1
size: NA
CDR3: CASSFSDRVGGYEQYF
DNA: TGTGCCAGCAGTTTTTCCGACAGGGTAGGCGGCTACGAGCAGTACTTC

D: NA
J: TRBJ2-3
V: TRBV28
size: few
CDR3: CASSLSRGQGTQYF
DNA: TGTGCCAGCAGTTTAAGCAGGGGCCAAGGTACGCAGTATTTT

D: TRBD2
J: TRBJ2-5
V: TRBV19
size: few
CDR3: CASSSGTSGRIQETQHF
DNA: TGTGCCAGTAGTTCCGGGACTAGCGGGAGGATCCAAGAGACCCAGCACTTC

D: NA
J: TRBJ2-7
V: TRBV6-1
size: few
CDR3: CAEEAVGSYEQYF
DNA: TGTGCCGAGGAGGCAGTTGGCTCCTACGAGCAGTACTTC

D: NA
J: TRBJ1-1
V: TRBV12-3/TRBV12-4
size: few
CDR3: CASSVTGLEAFF
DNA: TGTGCCAGCAGTGTTACAGGGTTGGAAGCTTTCTTT

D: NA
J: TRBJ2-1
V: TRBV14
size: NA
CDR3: CASSSPWGEDEQFF
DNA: TGTGCCAGCAGCAGCCCTTGGGGGGAGGATGAGCAGTTCTTC

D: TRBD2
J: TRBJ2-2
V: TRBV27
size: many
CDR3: CASSIILAGTGELFF
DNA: TGTGCCAGCAGTATCATACTAGCGGGCACCGGGGAGCTGTTTTTT

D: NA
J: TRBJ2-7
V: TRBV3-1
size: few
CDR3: CASSPTIGRTYEQYF
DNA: TGTGCCAGCAGCCCAACAATTGGGCGAACCTACGAGCAGTACTTC

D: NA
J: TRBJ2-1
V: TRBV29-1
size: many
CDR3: CSGTRGTPTLEQFF
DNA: TGCAGCGGGACCCGGGGGACTCCGACTTTAGAGCAGTTCTTC

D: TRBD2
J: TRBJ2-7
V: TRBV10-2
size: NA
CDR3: CASSESGIRNEQYF
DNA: TGCGCCAGCAGTGAAAGCGGGATAAGAAACGAGCAGTACTTC

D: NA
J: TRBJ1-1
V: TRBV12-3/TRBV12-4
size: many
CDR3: CASSFGEGNTEAFF
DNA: TGTGCCAGCAGTTTTGGGGAGGGGAACACTGAAGCTTTCTTT

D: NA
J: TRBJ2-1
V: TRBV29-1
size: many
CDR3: CSVKMGLYNEQFF
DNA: TGCAGCGTTAAGATGGGACTCTACAATGAGCAGTTCTTC

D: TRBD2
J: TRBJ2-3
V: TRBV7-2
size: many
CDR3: CASSFSGLGIDTQYF
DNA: TGTGCCAGCAGCTTTTCGGGACTAGGGATCGATACGCAGTATTTT